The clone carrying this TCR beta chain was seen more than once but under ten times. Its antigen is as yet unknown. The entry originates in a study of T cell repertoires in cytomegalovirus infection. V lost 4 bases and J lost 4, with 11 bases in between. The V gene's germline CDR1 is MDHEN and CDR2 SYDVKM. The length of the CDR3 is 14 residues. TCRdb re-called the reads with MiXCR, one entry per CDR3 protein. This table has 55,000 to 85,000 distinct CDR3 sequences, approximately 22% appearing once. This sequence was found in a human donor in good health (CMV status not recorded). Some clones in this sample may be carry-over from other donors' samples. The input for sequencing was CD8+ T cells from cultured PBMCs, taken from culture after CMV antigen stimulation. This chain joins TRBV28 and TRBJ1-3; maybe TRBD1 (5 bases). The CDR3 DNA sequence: TGTGCCAGCAGTTCAGGGTTTTCAGGAAACACCATATATTTT. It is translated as CASSSGFSGNTIYF.